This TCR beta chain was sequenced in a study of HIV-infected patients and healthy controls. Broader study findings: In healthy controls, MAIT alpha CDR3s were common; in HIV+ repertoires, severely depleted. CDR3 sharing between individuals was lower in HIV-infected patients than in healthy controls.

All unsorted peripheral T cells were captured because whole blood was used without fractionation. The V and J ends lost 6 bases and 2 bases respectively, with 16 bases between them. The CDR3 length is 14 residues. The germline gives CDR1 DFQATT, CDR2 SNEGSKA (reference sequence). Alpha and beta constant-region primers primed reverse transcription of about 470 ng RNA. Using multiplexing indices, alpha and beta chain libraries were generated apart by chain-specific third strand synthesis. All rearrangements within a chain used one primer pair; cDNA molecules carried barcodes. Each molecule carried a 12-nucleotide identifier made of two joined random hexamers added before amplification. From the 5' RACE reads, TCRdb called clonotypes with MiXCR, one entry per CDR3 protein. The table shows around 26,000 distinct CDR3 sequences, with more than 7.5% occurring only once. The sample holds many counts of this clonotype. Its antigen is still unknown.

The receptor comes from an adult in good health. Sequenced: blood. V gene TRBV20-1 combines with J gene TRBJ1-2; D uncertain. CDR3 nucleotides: TGCAGTGCCCAATCCACGACACTCAACTATGGCTACACCTTC. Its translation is CSAQSTTLNYGYTF.